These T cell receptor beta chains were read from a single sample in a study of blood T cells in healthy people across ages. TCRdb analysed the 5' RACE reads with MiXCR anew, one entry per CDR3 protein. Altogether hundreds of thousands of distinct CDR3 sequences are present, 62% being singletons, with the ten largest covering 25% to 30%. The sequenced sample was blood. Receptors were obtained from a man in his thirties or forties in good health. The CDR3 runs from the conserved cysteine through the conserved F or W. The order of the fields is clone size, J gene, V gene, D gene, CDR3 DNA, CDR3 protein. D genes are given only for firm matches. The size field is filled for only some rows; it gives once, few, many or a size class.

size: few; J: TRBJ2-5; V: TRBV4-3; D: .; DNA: TGCGCCAGCAGTTCATTACCAGCCCAAGAGACCCAGTACTTC; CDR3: CASSSLPAQETQYF
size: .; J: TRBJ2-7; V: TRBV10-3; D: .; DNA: TGTGCCATCAGCCTTCAGGGAGCCTACGAGCAGTACTTC; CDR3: CAISLQGAYEQYF
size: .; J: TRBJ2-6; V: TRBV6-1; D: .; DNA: TGTGCCAGCAGGCTTTATGGGGGGGCCAACGTCCTGACTTTC; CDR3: CASRLYGGANVLTF
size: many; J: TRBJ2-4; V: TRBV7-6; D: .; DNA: TGTGCCAGCGGGTCAGGACTCAAAAACATTCAGTACTTC; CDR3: CASGSGLKNIQYF
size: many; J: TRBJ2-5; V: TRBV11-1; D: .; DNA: TGTGCCAGCAGCTTAGCCGGGACACCTGAAGAGACCCAGTACTTC; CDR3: CASSLAGTPEETQYF
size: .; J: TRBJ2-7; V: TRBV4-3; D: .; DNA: TGCGCCAGCAGCCAAGATCTTGGACAGCACTACGAGCAGTACTTC; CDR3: CASSQDLGQHYEQYF
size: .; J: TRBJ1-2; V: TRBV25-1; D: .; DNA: TGTGCCAGCAGTGAATTGATAGGACTCTCCTATGGCTACACCTTC; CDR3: CASSELIGLSYGYTF
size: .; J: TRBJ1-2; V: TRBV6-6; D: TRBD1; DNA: TGTGCCAGCAGAGCCGGGACAGGGGCTGGCTACACCTTC; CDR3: CASRAGTGAGYTF
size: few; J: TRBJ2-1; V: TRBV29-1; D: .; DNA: TGCAGCGTTGAATCGCGGCACAATGAGCAGTTCTTC; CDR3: CSVESRHNEQFF
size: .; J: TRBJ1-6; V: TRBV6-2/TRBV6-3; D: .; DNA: TGTGCCAGCAGCCCACAGGCCGCACGGAATTCACCCCTCCACTTT; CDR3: CASSPQAARNSPLHF
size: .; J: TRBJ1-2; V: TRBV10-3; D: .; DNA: TGTGCCATCGGGGGGAAACTCGGGAGCGATGGCTACACCTTC; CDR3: CAIGGKLGSDGYTF
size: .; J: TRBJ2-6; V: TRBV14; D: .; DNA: TGTGCCAGCAGCGGGAGACACTCTGGGGCCAACGTCCTGACTTTC; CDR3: CASSGRHSGANVLTF
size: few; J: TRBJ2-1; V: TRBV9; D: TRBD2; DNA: TGTGCCAGCAGCGTAGCTGGGACTAGCGGTCCCGGTGAGCAGTTCTTC; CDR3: CASSVAGTSGPGEQFF
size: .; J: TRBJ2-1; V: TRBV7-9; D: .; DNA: TGTGCCAGCAGCTTTTCCACAGGGTCCTTCCCTGAGCAGTTCTTC; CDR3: CASSFSTGSFPEQFF
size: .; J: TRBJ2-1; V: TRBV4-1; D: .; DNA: TGCGCCAGCAGCCAAATGACAAGTTACAATGAGCAGTTCTTC; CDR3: CASSQMTSYNEQFF
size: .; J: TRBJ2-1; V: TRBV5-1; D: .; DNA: TGCGCCAGCAGCTTGGAGTTAGGGGGGCCCTACAATGAGCAGTTCTTC; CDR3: CASSLELGGPYNEQFF
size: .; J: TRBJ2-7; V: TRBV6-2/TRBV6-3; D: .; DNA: TGTGCCAGCGGACAAGCGAGGGAGCAGTACTTC; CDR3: CASGQAREQYF
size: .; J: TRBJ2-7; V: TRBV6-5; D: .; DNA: TGTGCCAGCACCGGACAGTTCCCGACCTACGAGCAGTACTTC; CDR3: CASTGQFPTYEQYF
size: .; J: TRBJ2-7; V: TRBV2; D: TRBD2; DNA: TGTGCCAGCAGTGAAATCGGGAGGGCTAGCGGGGGATCCTACAATGAGCAGTACTTC; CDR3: CASSEIGRASGGSYNEQYF
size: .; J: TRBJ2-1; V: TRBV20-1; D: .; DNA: TGCAGTGCTAGTGGGGCTAGGATAAAGGAGCAGTTCTTC; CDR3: CSASGARIKEQFF
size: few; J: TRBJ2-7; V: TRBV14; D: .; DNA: TGTGCCAGCAGCTATTACCCCTACGAGCAGTACTTC; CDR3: CASSYYPYEQYF
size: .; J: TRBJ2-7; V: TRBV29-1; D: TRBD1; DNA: TGCAGCGTCGTGACAGGGGAAATAGGGTACGAGCAGTACTTC; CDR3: CSVVTGEIGYEQYF
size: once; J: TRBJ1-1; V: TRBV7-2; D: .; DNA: TGTGCCGATGCGCAGGGACAAATGAACACTGAAGCTTTCTTT; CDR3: CADAQGQMNTEAFF
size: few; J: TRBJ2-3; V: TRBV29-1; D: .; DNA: TGCAGCGTTGAAGGGGACTCAACACCGGATACGCAGTATTTT; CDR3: CSVEGDSTPDTQYF
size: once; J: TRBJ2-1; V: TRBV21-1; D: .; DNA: TGTGCCAGCAGCACCCCGGGACCCAGTAAAGCTACCTACGAGCAGTTCTTC; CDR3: CASSTPGPSKATYEQFF
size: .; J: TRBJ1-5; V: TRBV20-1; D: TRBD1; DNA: TGCAGTGCTAGAGGAACAGGGGGGAGTCAGCCCCAGCATTTT; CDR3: CSARGTGGSQPQHF
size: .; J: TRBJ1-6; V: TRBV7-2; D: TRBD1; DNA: TGTGCCAGCAGCTTTACAGGGGTAACTAGTTCACCCCTCCACTTT; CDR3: CASSFTGVTSSPLHF
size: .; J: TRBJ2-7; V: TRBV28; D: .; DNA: TGTGCCAGCAGTACCGGGACGGAGTTCTACGAGCAGTACTTC; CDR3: CASSTGTEFYEQYF
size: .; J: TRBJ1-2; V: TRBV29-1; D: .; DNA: TGCAGCGTTGACAGGGAAAACACCTTC; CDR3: CSVDRENTF
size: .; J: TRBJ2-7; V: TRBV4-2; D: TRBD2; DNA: TGTGCCAGCAGCCAAGAATTGTCGGGGGGGCCCGACGAGCAGTACTTC; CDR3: CASSQELSGGPDEQYF
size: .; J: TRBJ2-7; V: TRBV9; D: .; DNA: TGTGCCAGCAGCCCAGAACTAGCTAACGAGCAGTACTTC; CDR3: CASSPELANEQYF
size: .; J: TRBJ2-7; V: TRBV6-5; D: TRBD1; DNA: TGTGCCAGCAGCCGCGGAGGCAGGGGGCGTGACGAGCAGTACTTC; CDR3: CASSRGGRGRDEQYF
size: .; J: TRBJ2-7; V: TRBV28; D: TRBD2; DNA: TGTGCCAGCAGTTTATTCTCCGTGGGGGGGACCTACGAGCAGTACTTC; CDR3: CASSLFSVGGTYEQYF
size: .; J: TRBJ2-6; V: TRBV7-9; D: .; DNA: TGTGCCAGCAGCCGGGGGGCGGGATCTGGGGCCAACGTCCTGACTTTC; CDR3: CASSRGAGSGANVLTF
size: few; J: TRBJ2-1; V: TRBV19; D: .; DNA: TGTGCCACCGAGGGGGATGCAGACTACAATGAGCAGTTCTTC; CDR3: CATEGDADYNEQFF
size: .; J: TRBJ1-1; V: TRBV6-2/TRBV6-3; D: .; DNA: TGTGCCAGCACCTTAAACAGGAGGAACACTGAAGCTTTCTTT; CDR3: CASTLNRRNTEAFF
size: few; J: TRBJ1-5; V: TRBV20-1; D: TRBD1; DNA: TGCAGTGCCCGGTGGGGGACAGGAGTAGGGCAGCCCCAGCATTTT; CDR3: CSARWGTGVGQPQHF
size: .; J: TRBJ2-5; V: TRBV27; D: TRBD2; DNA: TGTGCCAGCAGTTCCTTTGGAGCGGGGGGCCAAGAGACCCAGTACTTC; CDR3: CASSSFGAGGQETQYF
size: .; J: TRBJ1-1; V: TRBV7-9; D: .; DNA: TGTGCCAGCAGCCTACAGGGAGTGGCCACTGAAGCTTTCTTT; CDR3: CASSLQGVATEAFF
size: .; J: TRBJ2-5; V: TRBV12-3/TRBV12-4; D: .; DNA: TGTGCCAGCAGAGCTACAGGGAATCAAGAGACCCAGTACTTC; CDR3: CASRATGNQETQYF
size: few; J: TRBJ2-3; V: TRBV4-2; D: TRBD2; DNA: TGTGCCAGCAGCCAACAAGGGACTAGCGGGAGCACAGATACGCAGTATTTT; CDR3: CASSQQGTSGSTDTQYF
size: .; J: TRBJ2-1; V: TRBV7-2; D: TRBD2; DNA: TGTGCCAGCAGCTACTTTGGGACTAGCGGTCCCAATGTGCAGTTCTTC; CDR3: CASSYFGTSGPNVQFF
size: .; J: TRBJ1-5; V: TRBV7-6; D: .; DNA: TGTGCCAGCAGCTCTCCTTCCGGGACCCCCGGGAGCAATCAGCCCCAGCATTTT; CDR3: CASSSPSGTPGSNQPQHF
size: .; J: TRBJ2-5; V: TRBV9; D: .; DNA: TGTGCCAGCAGCGTAGGGAGAGGCCAACTGGGGAACCAAGAGACCCAGTACTTC; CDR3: CASSVGRGQLGNQETQYF
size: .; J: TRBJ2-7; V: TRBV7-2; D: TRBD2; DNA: TGTGCCAGCAGCGCACAGCGGGGACCCTACGAGCAGTACTTC; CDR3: CASSAQRGPYEQYF
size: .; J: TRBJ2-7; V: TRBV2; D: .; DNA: TGTGCCGCCTCAAGATGGCTAAACTCCTACGAGCAGTACTTC; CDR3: CAASRWLNSYEQYF
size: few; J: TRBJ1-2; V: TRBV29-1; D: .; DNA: TGCAGCGTTGAAAAGGCTCAGGGAGGCGGCTACACCTTC; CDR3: CSVEKAQGGGYTF
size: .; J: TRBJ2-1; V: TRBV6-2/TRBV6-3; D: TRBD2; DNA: TGTTCCAGCAGTTACCCTGGCGGGGGGGGGTACAATGAGCAGTTCTTC; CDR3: CSSSYPGGGGYNEQFF
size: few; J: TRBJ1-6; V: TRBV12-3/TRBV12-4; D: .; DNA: TGTGCCAGCAGTCCCCGGACGTATTCACCCCTCCACTTT; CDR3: CASSPRTYSPLHF
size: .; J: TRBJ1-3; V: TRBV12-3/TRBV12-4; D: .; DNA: TGTGCCGACGAGGGGGGGGCGCCTGGAAACACCACATATTTT; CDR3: CADEGGAPGNTTYF
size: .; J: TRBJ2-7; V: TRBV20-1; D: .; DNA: TGCAGTGCTAGAGATCTGGGGTTGGAGGACGAGCAGTACTTC; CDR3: CSARDLGLEDEQYF
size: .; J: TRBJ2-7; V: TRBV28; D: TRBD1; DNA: TGTGCCAGCAGTTTATCCCTTCGACAGGGTAACGAGCAGTACTTC; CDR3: CASSLSLRQGNEQYF
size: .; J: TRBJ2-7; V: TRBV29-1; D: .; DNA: TGCAGCGTTGAAGGGGCAGGCAAAGGGGAGCAGTACTTC; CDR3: CSVEGAGKGEQYF
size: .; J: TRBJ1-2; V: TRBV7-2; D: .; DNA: TGTGCCAGCAGCTTAGTAGGAGAAGGCTATGGCTACACCTTC; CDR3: CASSLVGEGYGYTF
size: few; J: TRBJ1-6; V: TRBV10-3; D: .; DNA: TGTGCCATCAGTGCAGACGGACGGGGGTCACCCCTCCACTTT; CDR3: CAISADGRGSPLHF
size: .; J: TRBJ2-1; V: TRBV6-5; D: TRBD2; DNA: TGTGCCAGCAGCCCTTACCACACTAGCGTTGAGTTCTTC; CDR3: CASSPYHTSVEFF
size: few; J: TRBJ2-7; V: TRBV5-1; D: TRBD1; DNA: TGCGCCAGCAGCAAAGTCTCGGGACAGGGCCCTCTGGAGCAGTACTTC; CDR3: CASSKVSGQGPLEQYF